This T cell receptor (beta chain) was retrieved from a study of blood T cell repertoires in COVID-19 (dated by TCRdb to about 2020). For the wider study: Collaborator samples came from the United States, Italy and Spain and covered acute and convalescent phases of COVID-19. Where available, HLA class I and class II types were taken from metadata supplied by the sample provider and were not determined by assay-based typing. Sample metadata almost always included a de-identified subject ID, COVID-19 status, age in years and sex. The repertoires were made available in a free public database intended to serve as a resource for research on the immune response to SARS-CoV-2. The material from the prospective study consisted of cDNA or gDNA derived from T cells, B-cell-depleted T cells, or PBMCs. Deeply sampled blood TCRbeta repertoires from subjects exposed to, actively infected with, or recovered from COVID-19 were included in the dataset. The samples were drawn from two sources: the first 160 participants of the ongoing ImmuneRACE study, and approximately 1,300 subjects contributed by 6 global collaborators.

The CDR3 starts with the cysteine, ends with the phenylalanine, and has 15 residues. Only the CDR3 region is kept as DNA, spanning 45 bases read in frame from base 1. V and J are trimmed by 6 bases and 5 bases, and the gene matches miss 8 bases of the junction. CDR1 and CDR2 (ENHRY, SYGVKD) derive from the germline V gene. The immunoSEQ Assay, a bias-controlled multiplex PCR, was used to amplify TCRbeta CDR3 regions from genomic DNA. The paper's processing steps were these. Within the assay, amplification of reference gene primers was used to estimate how many nucleated cells each sample contained. To quantify the absolute abundance of each unique TCRbeta CDR3 rearrangement, sequence reads were collapsed and filtered. For each sample, productive Simpson clonality was calculated as the square root of Simpson's diversity index across productive rearrangements. Sourced from immuneACCESS, this table was stored by TCRdb with only in-frame sequences that have V and J called. A share of the clones is absent; for the studies checked, an unresolved V gene accounts for under half, and the remainder has no known explanation. The V and J calls and the clone size are those of that table, but D and trimming were determined from the DNA. The sample table shows tens of thousands of clones, and around three quarters are seen once. Over 30% of the sample goes to the ten largest clones.

On this clone itself: Its antigen is unknown. No much larger clone exists at a distance of one base, and base qualities are not known.

The collaborating institutions used their own protocols to collect whole blood in K2EDTA tubes. For TCRbeta analysis, collaborator samples were shipped as frozen whole blood, as isolated PBMCs, or as DNA extracted from either sample type. What the study reported, not specific to this receptor: Clinical and demographic metadata were provided uncurated, with the amount varying by source and participant.

Sequenced: peripheral blood. This chain joins TRBV10-3 to TRBJ1-1; 11 central bases correspond to TRBD1. This sequence originates from a human donor in a cohort sampled during active COVID-19. The CDR3 region: CAISRTGGDGTEAFF. The DNA sequence follows: TGTGCCATCAGCCGGACAGGGGGCGATGGAACTGAAGCTTTCTTT.